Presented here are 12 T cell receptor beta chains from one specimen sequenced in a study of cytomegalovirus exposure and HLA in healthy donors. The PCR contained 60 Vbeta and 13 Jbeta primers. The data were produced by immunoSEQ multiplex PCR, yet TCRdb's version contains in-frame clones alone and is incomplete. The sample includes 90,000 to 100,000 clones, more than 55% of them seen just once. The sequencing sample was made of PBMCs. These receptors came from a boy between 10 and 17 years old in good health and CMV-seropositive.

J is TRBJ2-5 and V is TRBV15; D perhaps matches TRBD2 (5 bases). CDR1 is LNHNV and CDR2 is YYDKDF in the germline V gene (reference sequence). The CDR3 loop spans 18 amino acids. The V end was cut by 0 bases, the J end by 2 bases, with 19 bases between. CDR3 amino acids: CATSRDKLGFRGQETQYF. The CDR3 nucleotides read TGTGCCACCAGCAGAGATAAGCTGGGGTTTAGAGGGCAAGAGACCCAGTACTTC.

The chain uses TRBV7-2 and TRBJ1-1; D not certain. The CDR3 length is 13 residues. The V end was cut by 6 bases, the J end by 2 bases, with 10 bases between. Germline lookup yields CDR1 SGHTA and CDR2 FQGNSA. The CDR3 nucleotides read TGTGCCAGCAGGCTGAAACTTAACACTGAAGCTTTCTTT. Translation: CASRLKLNTEAFF.

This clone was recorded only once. CDR3 DNA sequence: TGCGCCAGCAGCCGCCTCGCGGGGTTAGATGAGCAGTTCTTC. Translation gives CASSRLAGLDEQFF. This chain joins TRBV5-1 and TRBJ2-1; D perhaps matches TRBD2 (6 bases). This CDR3 has 14 residues. With 4 bases removed from V and 8 bases from J, the gap between germline ends came to 16 bases. Germline lookup yields CDR1 SGHRS and CDR2 YFSETQ.

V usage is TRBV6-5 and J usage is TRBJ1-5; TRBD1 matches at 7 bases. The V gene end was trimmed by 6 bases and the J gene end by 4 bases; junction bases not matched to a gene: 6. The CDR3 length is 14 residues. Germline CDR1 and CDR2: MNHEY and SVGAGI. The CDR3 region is CASRRTGWNQPQHF. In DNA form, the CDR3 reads TGTGCCAGCAGACGGACAGGATGGAATCAGCCCCAGCATTTT.

The DNA for the CDR3 is TGTGCCTGGAGTGTACCCGGTTCGACAGGGGGATTTGGCAACTATGGCTACACCTTC. Its translation: CAWSVPGSTGGFGNYGYTF. The V gene is TRBV30, the J gene TRBJ1-2, with 9 bases lining up with TRBD1. CDR1 and CDR2 from the germline V gene are GTSNPN and SVGIG (reference sequence). This CDR3 is 19 amino acids long. J gave up 2 bases and V 0 bases, and 16 bases lay outside the gene matches.

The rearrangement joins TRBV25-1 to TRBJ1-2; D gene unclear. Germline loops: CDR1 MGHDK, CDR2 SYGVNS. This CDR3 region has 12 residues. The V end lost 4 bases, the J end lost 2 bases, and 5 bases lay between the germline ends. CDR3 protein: CASSVGNYGYTF. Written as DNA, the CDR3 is TGTGCCAGCAGTGTGGGCAACTATGGCTACACCTTC.

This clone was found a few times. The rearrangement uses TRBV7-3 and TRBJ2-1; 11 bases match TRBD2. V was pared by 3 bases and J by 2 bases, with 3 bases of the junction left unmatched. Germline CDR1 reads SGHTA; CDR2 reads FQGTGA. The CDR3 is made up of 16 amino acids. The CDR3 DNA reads TGTGCCAGCAGCTTCGCTAGCGGGAGGCCCTACAATGAGCAGTTCTTC. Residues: CASSFASGRPYNEQFF.

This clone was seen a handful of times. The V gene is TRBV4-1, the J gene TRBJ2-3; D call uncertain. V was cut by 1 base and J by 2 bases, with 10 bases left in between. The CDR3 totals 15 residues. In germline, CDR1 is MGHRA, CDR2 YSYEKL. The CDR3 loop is CASSQVFSPTDTQYF. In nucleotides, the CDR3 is TGCGCCAGCAGCCAAGTATTTTCCCCCACAGATACGCAGTATTTT.

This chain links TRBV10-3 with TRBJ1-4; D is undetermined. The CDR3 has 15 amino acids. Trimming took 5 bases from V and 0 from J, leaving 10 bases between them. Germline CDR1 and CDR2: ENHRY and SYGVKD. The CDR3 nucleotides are TGTGCCATCAGTAGCCGAGCGGCAACTAATGAAAAACTGTTTTTT. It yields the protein CAISSRAATNEKLFF.

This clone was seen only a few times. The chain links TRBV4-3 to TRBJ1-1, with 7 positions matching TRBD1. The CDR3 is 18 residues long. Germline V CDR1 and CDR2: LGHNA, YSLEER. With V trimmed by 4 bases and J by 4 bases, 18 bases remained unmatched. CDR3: CASSLFPGGSGGSTEAFF. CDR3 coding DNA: TGCGCCAGCAGCCTCTTCCCTGGGGGCTCAGGGGGTAGCACTGAAGCTTTCTTT.

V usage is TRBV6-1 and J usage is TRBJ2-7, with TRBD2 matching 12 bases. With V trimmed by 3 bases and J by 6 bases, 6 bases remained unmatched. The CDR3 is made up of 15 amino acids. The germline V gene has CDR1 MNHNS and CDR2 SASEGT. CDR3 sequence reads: CASSEGLAGLAEQYF. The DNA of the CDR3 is TGTGCCAGCAGTGAGGGACTAGCGGGTCTCGCCGAGCAGTACTTC.

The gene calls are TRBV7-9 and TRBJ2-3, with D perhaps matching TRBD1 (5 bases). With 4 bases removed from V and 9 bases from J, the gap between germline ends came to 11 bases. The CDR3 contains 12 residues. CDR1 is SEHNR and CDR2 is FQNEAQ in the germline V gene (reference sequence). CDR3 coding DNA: TGTGCCAGCAGCTCTGGACAAATAACGCAGTATTTT. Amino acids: CASSSGQITQYF.